Listed below are T cell receptor beta chains from one sample, sequenced in a study of shared clonotypes between healthy human individuals. Assay: immunoSEQ multiplex PCR; the TCRdb copy retains only in-frame clones and omits some. The sample shows about 2 million clones, approximately 94% of them seen only once. The sample comprised naive CD8+ T cells sorted from blood. Receptors were obtained from a man younger than 35 in good health. Each CDR3 is given with its conserved first and last residue. Fields, in order: D gene, V gene, J gene, clone size, CDR3 protein, CDR3 DNA. A D gene is named only where the DNA matches it firmly. The size entry is marked missing in some rows and otherwise reads once, few, many or a size class.

>.|TRBV9|TRBJ2-7|.
CASSVGTQSSYEQYF
TGTGCCAGCAGCGTAGGAACACAATCATCCTACGAGCAGTACTTC
>TRBD1|TRBV5-1|TRBJ2-2|.
CASSLMAGGDTGELFF
TGCGCCAGCAGCTTGATGGCAGGGGGCGATACCGGGGAGCTGTTTTTT
>.|TRBV27|TRBJ2-7|.
CASSLSGAGAYEQYF
TGTGCCAGCAGTTTATCGGGGGCGGGGGCCTACGAGCAGTACTTC
>.|TRBV27|TRBJ2-1|.
CASSPWGGNEQFF
TGTGCCAGCAGTCCTTGGGGCGGAAATGAGCAGTTCTTC
>.|TRBV4-1|TRBJ2-1|.
CASSQGLRNEQFF
TGCGCCAGCAGCCAAGGTCTAAGGAATGAGCAGTTCTTC
>.|TRBV7-9|TRBJ2-7|.
CASSLGPGPSYEQYF
TGTGCCAGCAGCTTAGGACCGGGACCCTCCTACGAGCAGTACTTC
>TRBD1|TRBV28|TRBJ2-7|.
CASSLRGQGAYEQYF
TGTGCCAGCAGTTTACGAGGACAGGGAGCCTACGAGCAGTACTTC
>.|TRBV4-1|TRBJ2-7|.
CASSSGRAYEQYF
TGCGCCAGCAGCAGCGGACGGGCCTACGAGCAGTACTTC
>.|TRBV5-1|TRBJ2-5|.
CASSFLEGGTQYF
TGCGCCAGCAGCTTCCTAGAGGGGGGGACCCAGTACTTC
>.|TRBV7-8|TRBJ2-3|.
CASSWGWGSSTDTQYF
TGTGCCAGCAGCTGGGGGTGGGGATCTAGCACAGATACGCAGTATTTT
>.|TRBV7-9|TRBJ2-7|.
CASSLSGASYEQYF
TGTGCCAGCAGCCTTTCCGGGGCCTCCTACGAGCAGTACTTC
>.|TRBV9|TRBJ1-6|few
CASSVDRDNNSPLHF
TGTGCCAGCAGCGTAGACAGGGACAATAATTCACCCCTCCACTTT
>.|TRBV11-2|TRBJ2-2|once
CASRRKGNDLDTGELFF
TGTGCCAGCAGGCGGAAGGGGAATGATTTGGACACCGGGGAGCTGTTTTTT
>.|TRBV4-1|TRBJ1-4|.
CASSQDRTPRGGEKLFF
TGCGCCAGCAGCCAAGACCGGACCCCCAGAGGCGGTGAAAAACTGTTTTTT
>.|TRBV9|TRBJ1-1|.
CASSVGPGATEAFF
TGTGCCAGCAGCGTAGGTCCGGGGGCCACTGAAGCTTTCTTT
>.|TRBV27|TRBJ1-1|.
CASRSPRLNTEAFF
TGTGCCAGCAGATCCCCTCGGTTGAACACTGAAGCTTTCTTT
>TRBD1|TRBV6-5|TRBJ2-7|.
CASSYSIGQASYEQYF
TGTGCCAGCAGTTACTCGATAGGACAGGCTTCCTACGAGCAGTACTTC
>TRBD1|TRBV25-1|TRBJ2-7|.
CASSDPGTGYEQYF
TGTGCCAGCAGTGACCCCGGGACAGGGTACGAGCAGTACTTC
>TRBD1|TRBV28|TRBJ2-7|.
CASSFTGGTYEQYF
TGTGCCAGCAGTTTCACAGGGGGTACCTACGAGCAGTACTTC
>TRBD1|TRBV18|TRBJ2-1|.
CASSLTGGIGYNEQFF
TGTGCCAGCTCACTTACAGGGGGAATAGGCTACAATGAGCAGTTCTTC
>.|TRBV27|TRBJ2-3|.
CASSLGGISTDTQYF
TGTGCCAGCAGTTTGGGCGGGATTAGCACAGATACGCAGTATTTT
>TRBD1|TRBV27|TRBJ2-7|.
CASSGSGGSQYYEQYF
TGTGCCAGCAGTGGATCAGGGGGCTCACAATACTACGAGCAGTACTTC
>.|TRBV7-9|TRBJ1-4|.
CASSLGRGGREKLFF
TGTGCCAGCAGCTTAGGTCGCGGGGGGCGTGAAAAACTGTTTTTT
>.|TRBV5-1|TRBJ2-5|.
CASSFGPSQETQYF
TGCGCCAGCAGCTTCGGACCGAGCCAAGAGACCCAGTACTTC
>TRBD1|TRBV7-6|TRBJ1-2|.
CASSLNSGTGGRGGYTF
TGTGCCAGCAGCTTAAATTCTGGGACAGGGGGCCGAGGAGGCTACACCTTC
>.|TRBV27|TRBJ1-4|.
CASSTDRMANEKLFF
TGTGCCAGCAGTACCGACAGAATGGCTAATGAAAAACTGTTTTTT
>TRBD2|TRBV4-1|TRBJ2-3|.
CASSQEAGGTDTQYF
TGCGCCAGCAGCCAAGAAGCGGGGGGCACAGATACGCAGTATTTT
>.|TRBV14|TRBJ1-1|.
CASSQRPGVNTEAFF
TGTGCCAGCAGCCAAAGGCCAGGGGTAAACACTGAAGCTTTCTTT
>TRBD2|TRBV10-1|TRBJ2-1|.
CASSVVLLAGWNEQFF
TGCGCCAGCAGTGTGGTACTACTAGCGGGTTGGAATGAGCAGTTCTTC
>TRBD2|TRBV30|TRBJ2-7|.
CAWSRAGGPSYEQYF
TGTGCCTGGAGTAGAGCGGGAGGGCCCTCCTACGAGCAGTACTTC
>.|TRBV7-9|TRBJ2-7|.
CASSTTDGSYEQYF
TGTGCCAGCAGCACCACGGACGGCTCCTACGAGCAGTACTTC
>.|TRBV7-9|TRBJ2-7|once
CASSHDSTYEQYF
TGTGCCAGCAGCCACGACAGCACCTACGAGCAGTACTTC
>.|TRBV5-1|TRBJ1-6|.
CASSRTVELSSPLHF
TGCGCCAGCAGCCGGACAGTTGAGCTCAGTTCACCCCTCCACTTT
>.|TRBV7-8|TRBJ1-2|.
CASSPTRDGGYGYTF
TGTGCCAGCAGCCCGACCAGGGACGGTGGGTATGGCTACACCTTC
>TRBD2|TRBV28|TRBJ2-7|.
CASSHVGGDYEQYF
TGTGCCAGCAGCCATGTGGGGGGGGACTACGAGCAGTACTTC
>.|TRBV5-1|TRBJ2-7|.
CASSLVADTTYEQYF
TGCGCCAGCAGCTTGGTTGCGGACACTACCTACGAGCAGTACTTC